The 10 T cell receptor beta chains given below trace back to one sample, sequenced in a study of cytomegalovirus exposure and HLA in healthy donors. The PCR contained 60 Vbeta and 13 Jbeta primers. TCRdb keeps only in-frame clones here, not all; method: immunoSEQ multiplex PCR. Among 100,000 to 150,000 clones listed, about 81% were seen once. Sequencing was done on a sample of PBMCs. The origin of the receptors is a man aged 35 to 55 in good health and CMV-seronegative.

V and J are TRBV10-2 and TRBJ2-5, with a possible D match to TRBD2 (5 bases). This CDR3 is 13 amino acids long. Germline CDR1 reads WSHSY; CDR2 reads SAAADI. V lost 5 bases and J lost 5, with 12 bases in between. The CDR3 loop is CASSPTRGETQYF. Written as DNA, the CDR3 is TGCGCCAGCAGTCCCACCCGCGGGGAGACCCAGTACTTC.

The CDR3 bases are TGTGCCATAAAGGAGGGGCTCGTGAACACTGAAGCTTTCTTT. Translated: CAIKEGLVNTEAFF. The rearrangement links TRBV6-1 to TRBJ1-1; the D gene is possibly TRBD1 (5 bases). Germline CDR1 and CDR2: MNHNS and SASEGT. This CDR3 is built from 14 residues. V lost 10 bases and J lost 0, with 15 bases in between.

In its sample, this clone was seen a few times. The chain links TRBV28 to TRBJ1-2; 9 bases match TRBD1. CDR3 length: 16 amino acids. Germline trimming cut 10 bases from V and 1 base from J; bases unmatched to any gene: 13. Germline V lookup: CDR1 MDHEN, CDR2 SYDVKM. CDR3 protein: CAIQLIPGQGNYGYTF. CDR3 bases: TGTGCCATCCAATTAATCCCGGGACAGGGTAACTATGGCTACACCTTC.

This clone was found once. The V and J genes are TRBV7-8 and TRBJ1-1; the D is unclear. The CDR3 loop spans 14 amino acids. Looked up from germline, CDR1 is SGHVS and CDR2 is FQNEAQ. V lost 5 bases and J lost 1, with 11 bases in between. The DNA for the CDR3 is TGTGCCAGCAGCGTGCGCGATAAGAACACTGAAGCTTTCTTT. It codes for CASSVRDKNTEAFF. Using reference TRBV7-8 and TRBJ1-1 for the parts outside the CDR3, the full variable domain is GAGVSQSPRYKVAKRGQDVALRCDPISGHVSLFWYQQALGQGPEFLTYFQNEAQLDKSGLPSDRFFAERPEGSVSTLKIQRTQQEDSAVYLCASSVRDKNTEAFFGQGTRLTVV.

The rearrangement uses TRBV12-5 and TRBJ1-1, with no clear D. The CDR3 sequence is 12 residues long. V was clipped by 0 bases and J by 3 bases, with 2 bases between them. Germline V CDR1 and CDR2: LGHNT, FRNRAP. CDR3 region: CASGLVYTEAFF. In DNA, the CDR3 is TGTGCTAGTGGTTTGGTCTACACTGAAGCTTTCTTT.

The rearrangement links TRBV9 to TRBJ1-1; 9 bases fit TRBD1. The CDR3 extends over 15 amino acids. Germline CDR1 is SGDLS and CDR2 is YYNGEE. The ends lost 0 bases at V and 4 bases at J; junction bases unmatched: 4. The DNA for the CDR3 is TGTGCCAGCAGCGTAGAAGGACAGGGGTTCACTGAAGCTTTCTTT. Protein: CASSVEGQGFTEAFF.

This CDR3 reads CASTKWATNTGELFF. Here the CDR3 DNA reads TGTGCCAGCACAAAATGGGCTACGAACACCGGGGAGCTGTTTTTT. The V and J genes are TRBV27 and TRBJ2-2; no reliable D call. Trimming stripped 7 bases from V and 0 bases from J, with 12 bases between. In germline, CDR1 is MNHEY, CDR2 SMNVEV (reference sequence). The CDR3 has 15 residues.

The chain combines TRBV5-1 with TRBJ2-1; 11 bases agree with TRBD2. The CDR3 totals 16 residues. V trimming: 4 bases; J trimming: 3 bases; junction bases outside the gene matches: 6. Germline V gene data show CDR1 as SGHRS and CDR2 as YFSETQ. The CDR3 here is CASSPWTSGYYNEQFF. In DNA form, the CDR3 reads TGCGCCAGCAGCCCCTGGACTAGCGGGTACTACAATGAGCAGTTCTTC.

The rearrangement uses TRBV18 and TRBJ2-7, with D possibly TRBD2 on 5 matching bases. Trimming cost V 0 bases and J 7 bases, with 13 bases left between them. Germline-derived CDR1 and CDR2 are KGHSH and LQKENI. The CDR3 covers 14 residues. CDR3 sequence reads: CASSPPTLAREQYF. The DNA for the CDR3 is TGTGCCAGCTCACCACCGACCCTAGCAAGGGAGCAGTACTTC.

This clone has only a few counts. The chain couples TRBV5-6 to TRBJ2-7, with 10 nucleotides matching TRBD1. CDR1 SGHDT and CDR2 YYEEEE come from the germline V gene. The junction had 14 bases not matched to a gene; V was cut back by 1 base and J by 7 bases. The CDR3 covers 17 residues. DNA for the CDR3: TGTGCCAGCAGCTTGTACAAACTGAGACAGGGGGCTGGAGAGCAGTACTTC. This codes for CASSLYKLRQGAGEQYF.